These 27 T cell receptor beta chains originate from one sample sequenced in a study of identical twins. TCRdb processed the 5' RACE reads anew with MiXCR; each CDR3 protein has one entry. The table has around 650,000 distinct CDR3 sequences, 7.1% seen once. These data were likewise used in another study, on yellow fever vaccine responses in identical twins.

The sequenced material came from PBMCs. All receptors come from a woman under 30 in good health.

This clonotype has more than one count but fewer than ten. The chain carries TRBV5-5 and TRBJ2-3; 7 positions agree with TRBD1. CDR1 and CDR2 from the germline V gene are SGHKS and YYEKEE (reference sequence). The CDR3 runs 15 residues. V lost 4 bases to trimming and J lost 0 bases; unmatched junction nucleotides: 5. The CDR3 nucleotides are TGTGCCAGCAGCCTGACAGGGTCTAGCACAGATACGCAGTATTTT. As protein: CASSLTGSSTDTQYF.

The CDR3 nucleotides read TGTGCCAGCTCACCGGGACAGACCTACGAGCAGTACGTC. This translates into CASSPGQTYEQYV. This chain uses TRBV18 with TRBJ2-7; TRBD1 aligns across 7 bases. Germline trimming cut 3 bases from V and 2 bases from J; bases unmatched to any gene: 1. The CDR3 is 13 residues long. CDR1 is KGHSH and CDR2 is LQKENI in the germline V gene.

The chain is built from TRBV7-2 and TRBJ1-1; D possibly corresponds to TRBD1 (6 bases). Germline V gene lookup returns CDR1 SGHTA and CDR2 FQGNSA. The germline V and J ends were trimmed by 5 bases and 4 bases, with 14 bases remaining between them. The CDR3 has 14 residues. The DNA for the CDR3 is TGTGCCAGCAGCGGTCCAGGGGTGGGCACTGAAGCTTTCTTT. It encodes CASSGPGVGTEAFF.

The sample holds a few counts of this clonotype. This sequence joins TRBV7-6 and TRBJ2-5; no clear D. Per germline, CDR1 SGHVS and CDR2 FNYEAQ. Trimming stripped 1 base from V and 5 bases from J, with 17 bases between. This CDR3 is 16 amino acids long. CDR3 bases: TGTGCCAGCAGCTTAGTGCACATTGGAGTAACGGAGACCCAGTACTTC. Translating gives CASSLVHIGVTETQYF.

This clonotype occurred many times. The gene calls are TRBV5-1 and TRBJ2-1, with 8 bases matching TRBD2. Germline values: CDR1 SGHRS, CDR2 YFSETQ. Losses at the gene ends were 4 bases for V and 0 bases for J; bases not matched to a gene: 18. CDR3 length: 20 residues. CDR3 residues: CASSRFQFGTGTSSYNEQFF. CDR3 bases: TGCGCCAGCAGCCGGTTCCAATTTGGGACCGGGACTAGCTCCTACAATGAGCAGTTCTTC.

This clonotype appeared many times. V and J are TRBV20-1 and TRBJ2-4, with 7 bases that match TRBD1. J lost 4 bases, V lost 8 bases, and 5 bases had no gene match. The CDR3 runs to 12 residues. Per germline, CDR1 DFQATT and CDR2 SNEGSKA (reference sequence). The CDR3 DNA reads TGCAGTCTTAGGGGGCCTAAAAACATTCAGTACTTC. Amino acid sequence: CSLRGPKNIQYF.

This clonotype was counted many times. V usage is TRBV7-3 and J usage is TRBJ2-1; 7 positions agree with TRBD1. This CDR3 comprises 16 residues. Trimming at V came to 5 bases and at J to 5 bases, leaving 12 bases not matched to a gene. Germline V gives CDR1 SGHTA, CDR2 FQGTGA. CDR3 nucleotides: TGTGCCAGCAGCCGTTCGCAGGGGGTATTGAACAATGAGCAGTTCTTC. This translates into CASSRSQGVLNNEQFF.

This clonotype was seen many times. The chain carries TRBV4-1 and TRBJ2-4; 7 nucleotides agree with TRBD1. The V gene end was trimmed by 3 bases and the J gene end by 3 bases; junction bases not matched to a gene: 5. Germline assignment: CDR1 MGHRA and CDR2 YSYEKL. CDR3 length: 15 amino acids. The CDR3 region is CASSQPGTVKNIQYF. DNA of the CDR3: TGCGCCAGCAGCCAGCCCGGGACAGTCAAAAACATTCAGTACTTC.

In its sample, this clonotype was seen a few times. The V call is TRBV5-1, the J call TRBJ2-7, with TRBD2 matching 12 bases. With 4 bases clipped from V and 6 bases from J, the junction kept 8 bases outside the gene matches. The CDR3 totals 15 residues. Germline V lookup: CDR1 SGHRS, CDR2 YFSETQ. CDR3 in amino acids: CASSPDASGRGEQYF. CDR3 nucleotides: TGCGCCAGCAGCCCGGATGCTAGCGGGAGGGGCGAGCAGTACTTC.

The CDR3 coding sequence is TGTGCCACCAGCAGAGAGGAGGCTAGCGTCTACGAGCAGTACTTC. This encodes CATSREEASVYEQYF. The chain carries TRBV15 and TRBJ2-7, with D tentatively TRBD2 (6 bases). The CDR3 contains 15 residues. The germline V gene encodes CDR1 LNHNV and CDR2 YYDKDF (reference sequence). Trimming removed 0 bases at V and 3 bases at J, with 12 bases between.

This clonotype was detected a few times. This chain uses TRBV29-1 with TRBJ2-2, with D possibly matching TRBD2 (5 bases). The CDR3 extends over 11 amino acids. Trimming cost V 7 bases and J 5 bases, with 8 bases left between them. Germline CDR1 is SQVTM and CDR2 is ANQGSEA. DNA for the CDR3: TGCAGCGCCGGGGAGACCGGGGAGCTGTTTTTT. Its translation: CSAGETGELFF.

This clonotype turned up a few times. In nucleotides, the CDR3 is TGTGCCAGCACCCAAGAAGAGGGGTGGGGAGAGACCCAGTACTTC. Translation gives CASTQEEGWGETQYF. The chain joins TRBV28 to TRBJ2-5; perhaps D is TRBD1 or TRBD2 (5 bases each). This CDR3 has 15 residues. CDR1 and CDR2 (germline): MDHEN, SYDVKM. Trimming stripped 7 bases from V and 4 bases from J, with 19 bases between.

CDR3 sequence reads: CASSLEGRPGGTGELFF. DNA for the CDR3: TGTGCCAGCAGCTTGGAAGGACGGCCAGGGGGCACCGGGGAGCTGTTTTTT. The rearrangement uses TRBV5-4 and TRBJ2-2, with TRBD1 matching 7 bases. Per the germline V gene, CDR1 is SGHNT and CDR2 is YYREEE (reference sequence). J was trimmed by 4 bases and V by 0 bases; bases with no gene match: 9. This CDR3 region has 17 residues.

The J gene is TRBJ1-1, the V gene TRBV13, with 9 bases fitting TRBD1. Germline CDR1 PRHDT, CDR2 FYEKMQ (reference sequence). V was clipped by 2 bases and J by 5 bases; unmatched bases: 9. The CDR3 covers 16 residues. For the CDR3, the DNA is TGTGCCAGCAGCTTAAGGTTGGGACAGGGTTCTACTGAAGCTTTCTTT. This translates into CASSLRLGQGSTEAFF.

This clonotype was counted a few times. V usage is TRBV28 and J usage is TRBJ2-2, with TRBD2 matching 8 bases. In germline, CDR1 is MDHEN, CDR2 SYDVKM. CDR3 length: 14 amino acids. V lost 6 bases and J lost 8; bases outside the gene matches: 8. The CDR3 sequence: CASSPGRASGELFF. CDR3 sequence (DNA): TGTGCCAGCAGCCCCGGGAGGGCCTCAGGGGAGCTGTTTTTT. Variable domain in full (rest from reference TRBV28 and TRBJ2-2): DVKVTQSSRYLVKRTGEKVFLECVQDMDHENMFWYRQDPGLGLRLIYFSYDVKMKEKGDIPEGYSVSREKKERFSLILESASTNQTSMYLCASSPGRASGELFFGEGSRLTVL.

This clonotype appeared a few times. The chain links TRBV9 to TRBJ2-2; D call uncertain. The CDR3 spans 15 residues. Germline values: CDR1 SGDLS, CDR2 YYNGEE. V lost 4 bases to trimming and J lost 0 bases, with 10 bases between them. CDR3 in DNA: TGTGCCAGCAGCTACGGAATCCCGAACACCGGGGAGCTGTTTTTT. The encoded protein is CASSYGIPNTGELFF.

This clonotype came up many times. The chain has TRBV9 and TRBJ2-5, with D perhaps TRBD1 (6 bases). Trimming removed 0 bases from V and 1 base from J, with 10 bases in between. This CDR3 contains 15 residues. The V gene's germline CDR1 is SGDLS and CDR2 YYNGEE. CDR3 in amino acids: CASSVAGTLQETQYF. As DNA, the CDR3 is TGTGCCAGCAGCGTAGCAGGGACACTCCAAGAGACCCAGTACTTC.

The chain employs TRBV4-2 and TRBJ2-1, with D perhaps being TRBD1 or TRBD2 (5 bases each). The V end was cut by 0 bases, the J end by 7 bases, with 19 bases between. The germline V gene has CDR1 LGHNA and CDR2 YNFKEQ. CDR3 length: 17 amino acids. DNA for the CDR3: TGTGCCAGCAGCCAAGATCGGGCCGGGGCCCGGCGAAATGAGCAGTTCTTC. It specifies CASSQDRAGARRNEQFF.

Points on this clonotype: A single base separates this from a much larger clone, so it may be a read error. The chain uses TRBV5-1 and TRBJ2-2; 14 positions agree with TRBD2. Per the germline V gene, CDR1 is SGHRS and CDR2 is YFSETQ. This CDR3 has 16 residues. The CDR3 region has the DNA TGCGCCAGCAGCCATGGGACTAGCGGGAGATCCGGGGAGCTGTTATTT. This translates into CASSHGTSGRSGELLF.

V is TRBV29-1 and J is TRBJ1-2; no definite D call. The length of the CDR3 is 15 residues. V lost 4 bases, J lost 5 bases, and 20 bases lay in between. In germline, CDR1 is SQVTM, CDR2 ANQGSEA. The CDR3 DNA follows: TGCAGCGTTGTATCGGATCTGTGGGGAAAGTATGGCTACACCTTC. This encodes CSVVSDLWGKYGYTF.

This clonotype has ten or more counts. The V and J genes are TRBV3-1 and TRBJ1-6; TRBD1 matches at 8 bases. The CDR3 contains 13 residues. The V and J ends lost 1 base and 11 bases, in that order; junction bases with no gene match: 1. The germline V gene encodes CDR1 LGHDT and CDR2 YNNKEL (reference sequence). The CDR3 spells CASSQGQGTPLHF. As DNA, the CDR3 is TGTGCCAGCAGCCAAGGACAGGGGACACCCCTCCACTTT.

The gene calls are TRBV6-4 and TRBJ2-7; D unresolved. The CDR3 has 12 residues. V lost 5 bases and J 0 bases, leaving 5 bases between the germline ends. Germline values: CDR1 MRHNA, CDR2 SNTAGT. The DNA for the CDR3 is TGTGCCAGCAGTAGTCCCTCCTACGAGCAGTACGTC. Translating it yields CASSSPSYEQYV.

This clonotype occurred many times. The rearrangement uses TRBV4-1 and TRBJ2-7; a weak D match, TRBD2 (6 bases). Between the trimmed V and J ends, which lost 3 bases and 0 bases, there was a span of 15 bases. Germline CDR1 reads MGHRA; CDR2 reads YSYEKL. The CDR3 covers 16 residues. The CDR3 region is CASSQGPGLSSYEQYF. In DNA form, the CDR3 reads TGCGCCAGCAGCCAGGGACCGGGACTCTCCTCCTACGAGCAGTACTTC.

V usage is TRBV20-1 and J usage is TRBJ1-2, with D possibly being TRBD1 (5 bases). V was clipped by 6 bases and J by 6 bases, with 11 bases between them. The CDR3 has 11 amino acids. In germline, CDR1 is DFQATT, CDR2 SNEGSKA (reference sequence). The CDR3 DNA reads as TGCAGTGCGGAGACAGTAGATGGCTACACCTTC. Translating it yields CSAETVDGYTF.

This sequence joins TRBV5-1 and TRBJ2-2; 12 bases are a match to TRBD1. The J segment lost 0 bases and the V segment lost 4 bases, leaving 4 bases of the junction unmatched. The germline V gene encodes CDR1 SGHRS and CDR2 YFSETQ. The CDR3 spans 17 residues. CDR3 sequence reads: CASSVGTGGANTGELFF. DNA for the CDR3: TGCGCCAGCAGCGTTGGGACAGGGGGCGCGAACACCGGGGAGCTGTTTTTT. Full variable domain (missing parts from reference TRBV5-1 and TRBJ2-2): KAGVTQTPRYLIKTRGQQVTLSCSPISGHRSVSWYQQTPGQGLQFLFEYFSETQRNKGNFPGRFSGRQFSNSRSEMNVSTLELGDSALYLCASSVGTGGANTGELFFGEGSRLTVL.

This clonotype was picked up many times. V and J are TRBV9 and TRBJ2-4; D is possibly TRBD1 (6 bases). The ends were cut back, 4 bases at V and 3 bases at J, with 17 bases in the middle. There are 16 residues in the CDR3. The germline CDR1 and CDR2 sequences are SGDLS and YYNGEE. The CDR3 sequence: CASSPQRGYGKNIQYF. In DNA, the CDR3 is TGTGCCAGCAGCCCCCAAAGGGGGTATGGCAAAAACATTCAGTACTTC.

This clonotype came up a few times. The chain recombines TRBV18 with TRBJ2-5; D remains unclear. This CDR3 is built from 14 residues. Looked up from germline, CDR1 is KGHSH and CDR2 is LQKENI. Trimming left V 0 bases short and J 2 bases short, with 7 bases between. The CDR3 spells CASSPPNYQETQYF. In DNA form, the CDR3 reads TGTGCCAGCTCACCACCGAACTATCAAGAGACCCAGTACTTC.